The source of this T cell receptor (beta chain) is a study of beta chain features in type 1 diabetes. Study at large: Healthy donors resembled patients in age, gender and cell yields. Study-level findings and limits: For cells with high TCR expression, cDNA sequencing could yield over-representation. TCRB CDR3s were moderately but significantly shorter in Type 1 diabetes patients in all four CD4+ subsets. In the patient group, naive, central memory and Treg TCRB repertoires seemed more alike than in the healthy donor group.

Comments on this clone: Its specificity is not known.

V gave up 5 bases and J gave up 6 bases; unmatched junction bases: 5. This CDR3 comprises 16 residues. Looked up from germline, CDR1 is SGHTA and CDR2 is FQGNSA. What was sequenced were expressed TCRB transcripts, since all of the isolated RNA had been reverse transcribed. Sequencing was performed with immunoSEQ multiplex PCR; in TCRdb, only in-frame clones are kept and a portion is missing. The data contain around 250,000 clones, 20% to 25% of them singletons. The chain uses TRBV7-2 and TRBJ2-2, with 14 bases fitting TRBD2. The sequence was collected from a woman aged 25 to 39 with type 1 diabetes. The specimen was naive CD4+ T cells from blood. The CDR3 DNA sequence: TGTGCCAGCAGCCAGGGACTAGCGGGAGTCCCCGGGGAGCTGTTTTTT. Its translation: CASSQGLAGVPGELFF.